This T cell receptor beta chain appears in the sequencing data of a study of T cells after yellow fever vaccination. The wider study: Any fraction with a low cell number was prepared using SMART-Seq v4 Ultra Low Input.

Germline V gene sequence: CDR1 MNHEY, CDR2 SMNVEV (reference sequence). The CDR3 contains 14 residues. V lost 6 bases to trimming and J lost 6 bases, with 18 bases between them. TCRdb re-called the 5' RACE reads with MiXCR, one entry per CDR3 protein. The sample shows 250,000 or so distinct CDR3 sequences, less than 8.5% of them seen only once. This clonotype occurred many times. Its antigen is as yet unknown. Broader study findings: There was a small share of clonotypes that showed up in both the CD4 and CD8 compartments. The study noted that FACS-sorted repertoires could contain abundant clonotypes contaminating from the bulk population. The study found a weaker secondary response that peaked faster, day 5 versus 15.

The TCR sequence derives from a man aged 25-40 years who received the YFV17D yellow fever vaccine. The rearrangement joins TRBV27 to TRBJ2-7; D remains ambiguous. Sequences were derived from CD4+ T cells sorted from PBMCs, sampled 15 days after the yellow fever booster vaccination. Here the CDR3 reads CASSLVWVSGEQYF. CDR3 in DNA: TGTGCCAGCAGCCTAGTTTGGGTTTCAGGCGAGCAGTACTTC.